What follows are 15 T cell receptor beta chains derived from one specimen sequenced in a study of CD8 T cells in Susac syndrome. Reverse transcription used about 0.45 to 1 ug RNA and random hexamers. A single record per CDR3 protein comes from TCRdb applying MiXCR to the immunoSEQ multiplex PCR reads. The sample lists about 190,000 distinct CDR3 sequences, around 95% seen once, with 0.098% in the top ten. Input material: CD4+ T cells from PBMCs. All receptors derive from a human donor with Susac syndrome.

This chain joins TRBV5-6 and TRBJ1-5; 7 nucleotides line up with TRBD1. The CDR3 has 16 residues. V was pared by 4 bases and J by 4 bases, with 11 bases of the junction left unmatched. Germline CDR1 is SGHDT and CDR2 is YYEEEE. CDR3 loop: CASSTMQTGRNQPQHF. Written as DNA, the CDR3 is TGTGCCAGCAGCACGATGCAGACAGGGAGGAATCAGCCCCAGCATTTT.

This clonotype was counted a single time. The gene calls are TRBV5-4 and TRBJ2-4; 12 positions match TRBD1. The CDR3 consists of 15 residues. The V gene's germline CDR1 is SGHNT and CDR2 YYREEE (reference sequence). With V trimmed by 4 bases and J by 11 bases, 10 bases remained unmatched. Written as DNA, the CDR3 is TGTGCCAGCAGCGACCGGGACAGGGGGCGCATCCTTCAGTACTTC. Residues: CASSDRDRGRILQYF.

The genes are TRBV12-3 or TRBV12-4 and TRBJ2-1; the D call may be TRBD1 or TRBD2 (5 bases each). The V gene lost 3 bases and the J gene lost 0 bases, with 15 bases spanning the gap. CDR3 length: 17 residues. The CDR3 region has the DNA TGTGCCAGCAGTTTTGGGACCCGAAAGAGCTCCTACAATGAGCAGTTCTTC. It translates to CASSFGTRKSSYNEQFF.

The CDR3, as DNA: TGTGCCAGCAGTGAATGGGACACTGAAGCTTTCTTT. Translating it yields CASSEWDTEAFF. V is TRBV25-1 and J is TRBJ1-1; no firm D call. Looked up from germline, CDR1 is MGHDK and CDR2 is SYGVNS. The V gene lost 1 base and the J gene lost 3 bases, with 3 bases spanning the gap. The CDR3 loop spans 12 amino acids. The complete variable domain, with remaining parts taken from reference TRBV25-1 and TRBJ1-1, reads EADIYQTPRYLVIGTGKKITLECSQTMGHDKMYWYQQDPGMELHLIHYSYGVNSTEKGDLSSESTVSRIRTEHFPLTLESARPSHTSQYLCASSEWDTEAFFGQGTRLTVV.

The chain joins TRBV6-1 to TRBJ2-1; D is uncertain. This CDR3 has 14 amino acids. Trimming stripped 5 bases from V and 2 bases from J, with 10 bases between. CDR1 and CDR2 from the germline V gene are MNHNS and SASEGT. The CDR3 sequence is CASSLLLAYNEQFF. The CDR3 bases are TGTGCCAGCAGTCTCTTGCTTGCCTACAATGAGCAGTTCTTC.

This chain connects TRBV25-1 to TRBJ1-2; D not certain. V lost 5 bases, J lost 0 bases, and 13 bases lay in between. Germline V gene sequence: CDR1 MGHDK, CDR2 SYGVNS. This CDR3 is built from 15 residues. CDR3 loop: CASSPSNLANYGYTF. In DNA form, the CDR3 reads TGTGCCAGCAGTCCAAGCAACCTAGCTAACTATGGCTACACCTTC.

This sequence joins TRBV7-2 and TRBJ2-2; 7 bases agree with TRBD1. This CDR3 is 15 amino acids long. The junction had 10 bases not matched to a gene; V was cut back by 4 bases and J by 8 bases. The V gene's germline CDR1 is SGHTA and CDR2 FQGNSA. The CDR3 is CASSSDRAPVGELFF. The CDR3 DNA is TGTGCCAGCAGCTCCGACAGGGCCCCTGTTGGGGAGCTGTTTTTT.

This chain's CDR3 is CSVGGRDRGQGETQYF. The CDR3 bases are TGCAGCGTTGGGGGTCGGGACAGGGGGCAGGGAGAGACCCAGTACTTC. This chain joins TRBV29-1 and TRBJ2-5; 12 nucleotides line up with TRBD1. Germline trimming cut 4 bases from V and 4 bases from J; bases unmatched to any gene: 10. The CDR3 is made up of 16 amino acids. The germline gives CDR1 SQVTM, CDR2 ANQGSEA.

The chain has TRBV6-5 and TRBJ1-2, with 11 bases lining up with TRBD1. Germline V gene sequence: CDR1 MNHEY, CDR2 SVGAGI. The CDR3 consists of 15 residues. The junction had 4 bases not matched to a gene; V was cut back by 5 bases and J by 2 bases. The CDR3 DNA reads as TGTGCCAGCAGTGACAGGGACAGGGGGAACTATGGCTACACCTTC. It translates to CASSDRDRGNYGYTF.

This chain uses TRBV6-2 or TRBV6-3 with TRBJ1-5; perhaps TRBD1 as D (5 bases). The CDR3 contains 11 residues. CDR1 is MNHEY and CDR2 is SVGEGT in the germline V gene. Deletions cut 2 bases from V and 15 bases from J, with 11 bases between. CDR3 in DNA: TGTGCCAGCAGTTACCCGGGACTTCTGCATTTT. As protein: CASSYPGLLHF.

The chain combines TRBV12-3 or TRBV12-4 with TRBJ1-1; 7 bases are shared with TRBD1. The V and J ends lost 6 bases and 12 bases, in that order; junction bases with no gene match: 16. This CDR3 region has 14 residues. This CDR3 reads CASSRQGPTSSSFF. For the CDR3, the DNA is TGTGCCAGCAGCCGACAGGGACCCACCTCGTCCTCTTTCTTT.

In this sample, this clonotype turned up a few times. The rearrangement joins TRBV6-1 to TRBJ2-3; TRBD1 aligns across 7 bases. The CDR3 is 14 amino acids. Germline CDR1 is MNHNS and CDR2 is SASEGT. V was clipped by 6 bases and J by 0 bases; unmatched bases: 3. In nucleotides, the CDR3 is TGTGCCAGCAGGGGGACAGCTAGCACAGATACGCAGTATTTT. Its protein is CASRGTASTDTQYF.

V and J are TRBV9 and TRBJ2-7; TRBD2 is a possible D gene (5 bases). The V gene lost 0 bases and the J gene lost 0 bases, with 7 bases spanning the gap. Germline V lookup: CDR1 SGDLS, CDR2 YYNGEE. The CDR3 sequence is 14 residues long. Here the CDR3 reads CASSVGGSSYEQYF. CDR3 in DNA: TGTGCCAGCAGCGTAGGAGGGAGCTCCTACGAGCAGTACTTC.

The chain couples TRBV20-1 to TRBJ2-7, with D perhaps TRBD2 (6 bases). Germline CDR1 and CDR2: DFQATT and SNEGSKA (reference sequence). The CDR3 is 16 amino acids. V lost 0 bases to trimming and J lost 1 base, with 16 bases between them. The CDR3 DNA is TGCAGTGCTAGAGACCCCCGGGAGAGTTTTTCCTACGAGCAGTACTTC. Protein: CSARDPRESFSYEQYF.

This chain connects TRBV12-3 or TRBV12-4 to TRBJ1-2, with 8 bases matching TRBD1. V lost 6 bases, J lost 4 bases, and 7 bases stayed unmatched. The CDR3 length is 14 residues. The CDR3 DNA follows: TGTGCCAGCAGGTACGGACAGGGTACCTATGGCTACACCTTC. Translated, it gives CASRYGQGTYGYTF.